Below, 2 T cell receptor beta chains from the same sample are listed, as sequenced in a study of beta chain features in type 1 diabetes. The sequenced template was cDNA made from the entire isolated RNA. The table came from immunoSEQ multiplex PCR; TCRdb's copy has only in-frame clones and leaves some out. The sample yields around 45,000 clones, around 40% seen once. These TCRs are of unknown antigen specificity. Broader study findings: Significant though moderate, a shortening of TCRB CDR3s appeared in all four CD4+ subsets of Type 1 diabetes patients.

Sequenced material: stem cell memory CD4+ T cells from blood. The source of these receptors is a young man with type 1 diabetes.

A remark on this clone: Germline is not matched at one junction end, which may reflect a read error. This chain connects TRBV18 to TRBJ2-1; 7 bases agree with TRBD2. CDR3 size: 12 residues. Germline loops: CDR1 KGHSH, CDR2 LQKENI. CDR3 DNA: TGTGCCAGCTCACCCGCCCCAAGTCGGGAGGTCTTC. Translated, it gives CASSPAPSREVF.

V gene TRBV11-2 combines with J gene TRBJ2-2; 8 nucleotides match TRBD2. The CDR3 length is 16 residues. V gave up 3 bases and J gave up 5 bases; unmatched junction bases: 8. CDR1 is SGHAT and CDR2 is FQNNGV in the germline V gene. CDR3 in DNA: TGTGCCAGCAGCTTTATAGCGGGAAGCGTTACCGGGGAGCTGTTTTTT. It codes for CASSFIAGSVTGELFF.